A selection of T cell receptor beta chains follows, all from one sample in a study of early T cells in non-severe SARS-CoV-2 infection. TCRdb recomputed calls from the 5' RACE reads with MiXCR, one row per CDR3 protein. The sample lists some 16,000 distinct CDR3 sequences; roughly 5% were seen once. The specimen sequenced was whole blood. These TCRs come from an adult who was a healthcare worker with PCR-confirmed SARS-CoV-2 infection or an uninfected control (not recorded which). The CDR3 runs from the conserved cysteine through the conserved F or W. Each record gives: clone size, J gene, V gene, D gene, CDR3 protein. D genes are given only for firm matches. Some rows have no size entry. The others give once, few or many, or a class for an expanded clone.

size: many; J: TRBJ2-7; V: TRBV4-1; D: -; CDR3: CASSQSTSHEQYF
size: medium-sized; J: TRBJ1-6; V: TRBV19; D: TRBD1; CDR3: CASSIGTGSGSPLHF
size: few; J: TRBJ2-3; V: TRBV11-2; D: -; CDR3: CASSNQGKSTDTQYF
size: medium-sized; J: TRBJ2-1; V: TRBV20-1; D: -; CDR3: CSATPGQLYNEQFF
size: medium-sized; J: TRBJ1-2; V: TRBV6-6; D: -; CDR3: CASSYEGTTRGYTF
size: -; J: TRBJ2-2; V: TRBV27; D: TRBD2; CDR3: CASSFEREEPTGELFF
size: -; J: TRBJ1-1; V: TRBV20-1; D: -; CDR3: CSARDLRHTEAFF
size: many; J: TRBJ2-1; V: TRBV20-1; D: TRBD2; CDR3: CSARDLSGGKNEQFF
size: medium-sized; J: TRBJ2-2; V: TRBV11-2; D: -; CDR3: CASSRNGATNTGELFF
size: many; J: TRBJ1-1; V: TRBV6-5; D: -; CDR3: CASSASGGPEAFF
size: many; J: TRBJ2-7; V: TRBV28; D: -; CDR3: CASSSVSLGPYEQYF
size: -; J: TRBJ1-4; V: TRBV6-5; D: -; CDR3: CASSGKGRKKLFF
size: many; J: TRBJ2-1; V: TRBV15; D: -; CDR3: CATSSNRVVNEQFF
size: many; J: TRBJ2-3; V: TRBV7-2; D: TRBD1; CDR3: CASSNRQGATDTQYF
size: few; J: TRBJ1-1; V: TRBV7-8; D: -; CDR3: CASSPRPRDKYTEAFF
size: many; J: TRBJ1-1; V: TRBV10-1; D: -; CDR3: CASSAQAGTEAFF
size: medium-sized; J: TRBJ2-1; V: TRBV24-1; D: -; CDR3: CATSDYGSPKYEQFF
size: many; J: TRBJ2-7; V: TRBV7-9; D: -; CDR3: CASSFTYEQYF
size: medium-sized; J: TRBJ1-6; V: TRBV7-8; D: -; CDR3: CASSLVYNSPLHF
size: many; J: TRBJ2-1; V: TRBV11-1; D: -; CDR3: CASSSSWGPSNEQFF
size: many; J: TRBJ2-4; V: TRBV25-1; D: TRBD2; CDR3: CASSAYEGAGDIQYF
size: -; J: TRBJ2-7; V: TRBV6-6; D: TRBD2; CDR3: CASSRTSGSSYEQYF